This TCR beta chain was obtained from a study of T cell responses to AZD1222 COVID-19 vaccine. Study-level findings and limits: The donor cohort was predominantly white British with a female majority, and clonal diversity may have been underestimated.

Some clones are missing from TCRdb's copy, which holds only in-frame ones; the method was immunoSEQ multiplex PCR. This table has about 190,000 clones, almost 95% appearing once. The CDR3 spans 14 residues. Trimming removed 6 bases from V and 5 bases from J, with 16 bases in between. Looked up from germline, CDR1 is MDHEN and CDR2 is SYDVKM. Of note for this clone: Its matching antigen is unknown.

The chain recombines TRBV28 with TRBJ1-2; possibly TRBD1 for D (6 bases). The receptor was isolated from an adult in good health. Sequenced material: peripheral blood, taken on day 0 of AZD1222 vaccination. The CDR3 loop reads CASSKGGLLYGYTF. The CDR3 coding sequence is TGTGCCAGCAGCAAAGGGGGACTCCTTTATGGCTACACCTTC.